This T cell receptor (beta chain) was found in a study of tumor and adjacent non-tumor tissue in lung cancer. Overall study results and limits: Compared with tumor, normal lung showed significantly lower TCR diversity.

With respect to this clonotype: Its specificity is not known.

Three rounds of nested PCR, following a modified ARM-PCR protocol, produced the TCRbeta library. TCRdb itself ran the multiplex PCR reads through MiXCR, one entry per CDR3 protein. The data show approximately 75,000 distinct CDR3 sequences, over 70% seen once. RNA was extracted from bulk tissue without any cell sorting. Newly diagnosed lung cancer patients had thoracic surgery in China, August–late 2014, without prior chemotherapy. This CDR3 region has 21 residues. CDR1 and CDR2 from the germline V gene are MGHRA and YSYEKL. The chain has TRBV4-1 and TRBJ1-5; unclear D gene. The J call is in doubt because the DNA end fits TRBJ2-3 better. The specimen sequenced was lung tumor tissue. The sequence derives from a woman aged 45 to 65 with non-small cell lung cancer. Written as DNA, the CDR3 is TGCGCCAGCAGCCAAGAAGCTTTCCCCACGAGCCTGCTTTATAGCAATCAGCCCCAGTATTTT. Protein product: CASSQEAFPTSLLYSNQPQYF.